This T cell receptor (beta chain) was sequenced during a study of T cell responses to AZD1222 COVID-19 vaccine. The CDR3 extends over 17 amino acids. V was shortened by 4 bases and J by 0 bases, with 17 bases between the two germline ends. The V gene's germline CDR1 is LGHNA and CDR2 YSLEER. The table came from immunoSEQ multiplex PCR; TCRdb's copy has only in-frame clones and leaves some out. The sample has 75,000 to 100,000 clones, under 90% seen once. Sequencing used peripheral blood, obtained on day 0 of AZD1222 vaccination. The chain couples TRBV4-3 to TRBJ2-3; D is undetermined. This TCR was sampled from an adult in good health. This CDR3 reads CASSPPSEERSTDTQYF. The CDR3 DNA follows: TGCGCCAGCAGCCCCCCGTCTGAGGAGCGTAGCACAGATACGCAGTATTTT.